This is a list of T cell receptor beta chains from one sample in a study of shared clonotypes between healthy human individuals. Libraries were prepared by immunoSEQ multiplex PCR; TCRdb keeps only in-frame clonotypes and omits some of them. This sample has approximately 2.5 million clones, with roughly 93% found just once. The specimen sequenced was naive CD4+ T cells from PBMCs. All receptors come from a man aged 18-30 years in good health. Some clones in this sample may be carry-over from other donors' samples. Each CDR3 is given with its conserved first and last residue. The order of the fields is clone size, D gene, J gene, V gene, CDR3 protein, CDR3 DNA. The D gene is left open where the match is weak. Size values are once, few and many counts, or a class for expanded clones, and some rows have none.

NA	NA	TRBJ2-2	TRBV18	CASSPAGSNTGELFF	TGTGCCAGCTCACCAGCGGGGAGTAACACCGGGGAGCTGTTTTTT
few	NA	TRBJ1-1	TRBV15	CATSRGEGINTEAFF	TGTGCCACCAGCAGAGGGGAGGGGATTAACACTGAAGCTTTCTTT
NA	TRBD1	TRBJ2-7	TRBV6-6	CASSYSYRGTSNEQYF	TGTGCCAGCAGTTACTCGTACAGGGGGACGAGTAACGAGCAGTACTTC
once	NA	TRBJ2-7	TRBV4-1	CASSQDPAAAYEQYF	TGCGCCAGCAGCCAAGACCCTGCGGCCGCCTACGAGCAGTACTTC
NA	TRBD1	TRBJ2-5	TRBV6-6	CASSRQGAAGGETQYF	TGTGCCAGCAGTCGACAGGGGGCGGCCGGGGGAGAGACCCAGTACTTC
NA	NA	TRBJ2-2	TRBV6-1	CASSDVGFNTGELFF	TGTGCCAGCAGTGATGTGGGTTTTAACACCGGGGAGCTGTTTTTT
once	TRBD1	TRBJ1-1	TRBV29-1	CSVEDWTGVVTEAFF	TGCAGCGTTGAAGATTGGACAGGGGTGGTGACTGAAGCTTTCTTT
NA	NA	TRBJ1-1	TRBV28	CASSLGSGHTEAFF	TGTGCCAGCAGTTTGGGCTCGGGGCACACTGAAGCTTTCTTT
NA	NA	TRBJ2-1	TRBV27	CASSFVGGKVQFF	TGTGCCAGCAGTTTTGTGGGAGGCAAGGTGCAGTTCTTC
NA	NA	TRBJ2-7	TRBV15	CATSREGGARHEQYF	TGTGCCACCAGCAGAGAAGGGGGGGCGCGTCACGAGCAGTACTTC
NA	TRBD2	TRBJ2-5	TRBV10-3	CAISDREGETQYF	TGTGCCATCAGTGACAGGGAGGGAGAGACCCAGTACTTC
NA	NA	TRBJ1-2	TRBV6-1	CASSEAGTVNYGYTF	TGTGCCAGCAGTGAAGCGGGGACGGTCAACTATGGCTACACCTTC
NA	NA	TRBJ2-7	TRBV19	CASSIGGTPYEQYF	TGTGCCAGTAGTATAGGAGGGACCCCCTACGAGCAGTACTTC
NA	TRBD2	TRBJ2-3	TRBV30	CAWTSGSNTQYF	TGTGCCTGGACTAGCGGGAGCAATACGCAGTATTTT
NA	NA	TRBJ1-2	TRBV7-9	CASPLEGVDGNYGYTF	TGTGCCAGCCCCTTAGAAGGAGTTGACGGTAACTATGGCTACACCTTC
NA	NA	TRBJ1-2	TRBV18	CASSPLDRLEHGYTF	TGTGCCAGCTCACCACTTGACAGGTTAGAACATGGCTACACCTTC
once	TRBD1	TRBJ2-1	TRBV7-2	CASSHPGTGPYNEQFF	TGTGCCAGCAGCCATCCCGGGACAGGGCCCTACAATGAGCAGTTCTTC
NA	TRBD2	TRBJ2-5	TRBV7-7	CASSSGFGGETQYF	TGTGCCAGCAGCTCCGGGTTCGGGGGGGAGACCCAGTACTTC
once	NA	TRBJ2-7	TRBV21-1	CASSKVRGTGLCEQYF	TGTGCCAGCAGCAAAGTTAGGGGGACAGGGTTATGCGAGCAGTACTTC
NA	TRBD1	TRBJ1-4	TRBV7-9	CASSPGPDRGGEKLFF	TGTGCCAGCAGCCCAGGCCCGGACAGGGGAGGCGAAAAACTGTTTTTT
NA	NA	TRBJ2-1	TRBV9	CASSVEVTRRKNEQFF	TGTGCCAGCAGCGTAGAGGTCACCCGCCGAAAGAATGAGCAGTTCTTC
NA	NA	TRBJ1-5	TRBV30	CAWRRAGNQPQHF	TGTGCCTGGAGGAGGGCAGGGAATCAGCCCCAGCATTTT
once	NA	TRBJ2-7	TRBV13	CASSLGRPGEAYEQYF	TGTGCCAGCAGCTTAGGTCGTCCAGGGGAGGCCTACGAGCAGTACTTC
once	NA	TRBJ1-5	TRBV18	CASSPSGSNRDQPQHF	TGTGCCAGCTCACCCTCCGGGAGCAACCGGGACCAGCCCCAGCATTTT
NA	NA	TRBJ2-7	TRBV25-1	CASTDRAGQYF	TGTGCCAGCACCGACCGGGCGGGGCAGTACTTC
once	NA	TRBJ2-3	TRBV5-5	CASSSPGGTDTQYF	TGTGCCAGCAGCTCCCCAGGGGGGACAGATACGCAGTATTTT
NA	NA	TRBJ2-1	TRBV30	CAWSVLAYEQFF	TGTGCCTGGAGTGTACTGGCTTATGAGCAGTTCTTC
NA	NA	TRBJ2-1	TRBV11-2	CASSLGGLAYNEQFF	TGTGCCAGCAGCTTGGGCGGGTTGGCCTACAATGAGCAGTTCTTC
NA	NA	TRBJ2-1	TRBV6-4	CASSAGFYNEQFF	TGTGCCAGCAGTGCTGGGTTCTACAATGAGCAGTTCTTC
NA	TRBD2	TRBJ2-1	TRBV19	CASSTRLAGGLINEQFF	TGTGCCAGTAGTACCCGCCTTGCGGGAGGGCTGATCAATGAGCAGTTCTTC
once	NA	TRBJ2-2	TRBV11-3	CASRRTPNTGELFF	TGTGCCAGCAGGCGCACCCCGAACACCGGGGAGCTGTTTTTT
NA	TRBD2	TRBJ2-1	TRBV9	CASSVRFLAGNYNEQFF	TGTGCCAGCAGCGTTAGGTTTCTAGCGGGGAACTACAATGAGCAGTTCTTC
NA	NA	TRBJ2-2	TRBV13	CASSSQLTGELFF	TGTGCCAGCAGCTCCCAGCTCACCGGGGAGCTGTTTTTT
NA	NA	TRBJ2-7	TRBV4-1	CASSLRSFYEQYF	TGCGCCAGCAGCCTGCGAAGTTTCTACGAGCAGTACTTC
NA	NA	TRBJ1-2	TRBV18	CASSPSGRPLGNGYTF	TGTGCCAGCTCACCGAGTGGCAGACCTTTGGGGAACGGCTACACCTTC
NA	NA	TRBJ1-4	TRBV6-5	CASRGRGEKLFF	TGTGCCAGCCGAGGGAGGGGTGAAAAACTGTTTTTT
NA	NA	TRBJ1-2	TRBV5-4	CASTRRDSLNYGYTF	TGTGCCAGCACCCGAAGGGACTCTCTAAACTATGGCTACACCTTC
NA	TRBD2	TRBJ2-7	TRBV18	CASSPESPGLATQYF	TGTGCCAGCTCACCCGAATCCCCGGGACTAGCGACGCAGTACTTC
NA	NA	TRBJ2-5	TRBV29-1	CSVLDWRETQYF	TGCAGCGTTTTGGACTGGCGGGAGACCCAGTACTTC
NA	TRBD2	TRBJ2-1	TRBV11-3	CASSLLGLAGELGEQFF	TGTGCCAGCAGCTTACTAGGACTAGCGGGAGAGTTGGGTGAGCAGTTCTTC
NA	NA	TRBJ2-7	TRBV5-4	CASSLAGTQTYEQYF	TGTGCCAGCAGCTTAGCCGGGACACAAACCTACGAGCAGTACTTC
NA	NA	TRBJ2-7	TRBV4-1	CASSQGPRGSYEQYF	TGCGCCAGCAGCCAAGGCCCCCGGGGGTCCTACGAGCAGTACTTC
NA	NA	TRBJ1-1	TRBV18	CASSPGGSNTEAFF	TGTGCCAGCTCACCTGGGGGGTCGAACACTGAAGCTTTCTTT
NA	NA	TRBJ2-5	TRBV5-5	CASSLMGVKETQYF	TGTGCCAGCAGTTTGATGGGGGTGAAGGAGACCCAGTACTTC
NA	TRBD1	TRBJ1-3	TRBV2	CASAATGAGNTIYF	TGTGCCAGCGCAGCTACAGGGGCCGGAAACACCATATATTTT
NA	TRBD2	TRBJ2-2	TRBV5-6	CASSFPLGRENTGELFF	TGTGCCAGCAGCTTCCCTTTGGGGAGGGAGAACACCGGGGAGCTGTTTTTT
NA	TRBD2	TRBJ2-5	TRBV5-1	CASSASGWETQYF	TGCGCCAGCAGCGCTAGCGGGTGGGAGACCCAGTACTTC
NA	NA	TRBJ1-1	TRBV18	CASSPPGGGTEAFF	TGTGCCAGCTCACCACCGGGGGGCGGGACTGAAGCTTTCTTT
NA	TRBD2	TRBJ2-1	TRBV7-9	CASSPGTGTRVVNEQFF	TGTGCCAGCAGCCCAGGAACCGGGACTAGGGTGGTTAATGAGCAGTTCTTC
NA	NA	TRBJ1-1	TRBV19	CASSTLATVIPEAFF	TGTGCCAGTAGTACCCTCGCGACAGTTATCCCTGAAGCTTTCTTT
few	NA	TRBJ1-3	TRBV29-1	CSGSVSSGNTIYF	TGCAGCGGGTCCGTTTCTTCTGGAAACACCATATATTTT
NA	NA	TRBJ1-1	TRBV6-1	CASSKYGEANTEAFF	TGTGCCAGCAGCAAATATGGGGAGGCGAACACTGAAGCTTTCTTT
NA	TRBD1	TRBJ2-1	TRBV6-6	CASRTGQGAGNEQFF	TGTGCCAGCAGGACGGGCCAGGGGGCTGGCAATGAGCAGTTCTTC